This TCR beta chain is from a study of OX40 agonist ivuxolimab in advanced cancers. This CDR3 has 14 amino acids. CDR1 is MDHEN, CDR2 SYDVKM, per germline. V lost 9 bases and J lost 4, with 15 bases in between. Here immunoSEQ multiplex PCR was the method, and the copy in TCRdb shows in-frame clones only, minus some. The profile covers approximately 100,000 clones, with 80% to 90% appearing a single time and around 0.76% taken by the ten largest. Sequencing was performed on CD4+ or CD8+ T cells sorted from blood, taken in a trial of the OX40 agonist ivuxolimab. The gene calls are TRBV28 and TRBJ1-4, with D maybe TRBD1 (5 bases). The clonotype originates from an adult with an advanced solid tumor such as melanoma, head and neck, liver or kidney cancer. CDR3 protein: CASGPGPSNEKLFF. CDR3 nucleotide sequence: TGTGCCAGTGGGCCGGGACCGAGTAATGAAAAACTGTTTTTT.